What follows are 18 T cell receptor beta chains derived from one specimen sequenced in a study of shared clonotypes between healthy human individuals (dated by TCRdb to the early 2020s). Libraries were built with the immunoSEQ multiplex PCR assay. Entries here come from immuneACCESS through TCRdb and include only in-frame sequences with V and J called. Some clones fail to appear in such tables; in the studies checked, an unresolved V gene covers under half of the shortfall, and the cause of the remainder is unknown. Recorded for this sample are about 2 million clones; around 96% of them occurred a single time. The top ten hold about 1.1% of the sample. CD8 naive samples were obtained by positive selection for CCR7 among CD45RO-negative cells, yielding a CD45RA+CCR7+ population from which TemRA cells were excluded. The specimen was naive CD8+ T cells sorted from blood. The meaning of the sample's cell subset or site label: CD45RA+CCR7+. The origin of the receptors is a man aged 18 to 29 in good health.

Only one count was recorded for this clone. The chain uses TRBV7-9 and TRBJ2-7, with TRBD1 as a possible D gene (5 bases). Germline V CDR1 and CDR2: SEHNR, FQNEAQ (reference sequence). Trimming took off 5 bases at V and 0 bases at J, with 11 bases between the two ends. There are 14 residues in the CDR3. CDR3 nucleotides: TGTGCCAGCAGCCCGACAGTCCGCTCCTACGAGCAGTACTTC. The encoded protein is CASSPTVRSYEQYF.

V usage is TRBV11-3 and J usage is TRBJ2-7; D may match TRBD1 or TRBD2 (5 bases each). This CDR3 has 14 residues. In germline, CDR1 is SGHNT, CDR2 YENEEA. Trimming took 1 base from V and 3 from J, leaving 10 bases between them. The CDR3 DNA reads TGTGCCAGCAGCTTAGCTGGGGGAGACTACGAGCAGTACTTC. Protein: CASSLAGGDYEQYF. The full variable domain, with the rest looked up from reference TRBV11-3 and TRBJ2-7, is EAGVVQSPRYKIIEKKQPVAFWCNPISGHNTLYWYLQNLGQGPELLIRYENEEAVDDSQLPKDRFSAERLKGVDSTLKIQPAELGDSAVYLCASSLAGGDYEQYFGPGTRLTVT.

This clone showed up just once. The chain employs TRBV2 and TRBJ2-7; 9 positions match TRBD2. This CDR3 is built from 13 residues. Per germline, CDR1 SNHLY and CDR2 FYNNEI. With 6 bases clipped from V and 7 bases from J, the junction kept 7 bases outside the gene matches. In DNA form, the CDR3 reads TGTGCCAGCAGAGGCGGGGGGGCTTTGGAGCAGTACTTC. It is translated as CASRGGGALEQYF.

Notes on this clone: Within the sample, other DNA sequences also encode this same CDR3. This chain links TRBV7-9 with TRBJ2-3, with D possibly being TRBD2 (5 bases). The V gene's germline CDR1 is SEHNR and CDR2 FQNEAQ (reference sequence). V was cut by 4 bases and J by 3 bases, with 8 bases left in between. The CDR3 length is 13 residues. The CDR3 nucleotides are TGTGCCAGCAGCTCCCCGGGGACAGATACGCAGTATTTT. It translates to CASSSPGTDTQYF.

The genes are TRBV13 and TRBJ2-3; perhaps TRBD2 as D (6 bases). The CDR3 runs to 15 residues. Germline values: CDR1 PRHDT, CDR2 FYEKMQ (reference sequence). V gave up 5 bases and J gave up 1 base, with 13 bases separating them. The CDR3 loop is CASSPRDSGTDTQYF. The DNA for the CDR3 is TGTGCCAGCAGCCCCCGGGACTCCGGCACAGATACGCAGTATTTT.

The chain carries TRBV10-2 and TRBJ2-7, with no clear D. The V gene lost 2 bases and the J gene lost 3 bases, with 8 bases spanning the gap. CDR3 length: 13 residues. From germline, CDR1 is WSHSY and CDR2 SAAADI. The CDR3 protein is CASSEAHIYEQYF. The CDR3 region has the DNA TGCGCCAGCAGTGAGGCGCATATCTACGAGCAGTACTTC.

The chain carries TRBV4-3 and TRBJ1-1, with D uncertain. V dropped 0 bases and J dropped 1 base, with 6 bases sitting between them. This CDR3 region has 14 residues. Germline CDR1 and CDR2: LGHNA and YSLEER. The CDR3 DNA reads TGCGCCAGCAGCCAAGAACTCGGGAACACTGAAGCTTTCTTT. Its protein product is CASSQELGNTEAFF.

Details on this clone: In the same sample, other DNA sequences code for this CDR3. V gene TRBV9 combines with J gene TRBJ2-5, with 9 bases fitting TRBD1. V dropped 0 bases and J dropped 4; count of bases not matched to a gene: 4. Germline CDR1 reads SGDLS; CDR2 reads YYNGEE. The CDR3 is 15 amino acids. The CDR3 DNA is TGTGCCAGCAGCGTAGCAGGGACAGGGCTAGAGACCCAGTACTTC. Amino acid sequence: CASSVAGTGLETQYF.

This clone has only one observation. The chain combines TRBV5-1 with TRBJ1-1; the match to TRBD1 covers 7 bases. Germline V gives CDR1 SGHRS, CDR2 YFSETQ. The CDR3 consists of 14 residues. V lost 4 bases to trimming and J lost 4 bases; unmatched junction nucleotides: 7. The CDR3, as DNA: TGCGCCAGCAGCCTACAGGGGTCGGTCACTGAAGCTTTCTTT. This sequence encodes CASSLQGSVTEAFF.

The DNA of the CDR3 is TGTGCCAGCAGTTATAGGGACAGCGTGGAGACCCAGTACTTC. Its translation is CASSYRDSVETQYF. The chain has TRBV25-1 and TRBJ2-5; 7 bases align to TRBD1. Germline V lookup: CDR1 MGHDK, CDR2 SYGVNS. V was clipped by 5 bases and J by 5 bases; unmatched bases: 8. This CDR3 comprises 14 residues.

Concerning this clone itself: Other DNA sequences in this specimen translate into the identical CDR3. The CDR3, as DNA: TGTGCCAGCAGCTTAGGGCAGCCTAATGAAAAACTGTTTTTT. It is translated as CASSLGQPNEKLFF. This sequence joins TRBV7-9 and TRBJ1-4; D not resolved. Trimming left V 1 base short and J 3 bases short, with 6 bases between. This CDR3 comprises 14 residues. CDR1 is SEHNR and CDR2 is FQNEAQ in the germline V gene (reference sequence).

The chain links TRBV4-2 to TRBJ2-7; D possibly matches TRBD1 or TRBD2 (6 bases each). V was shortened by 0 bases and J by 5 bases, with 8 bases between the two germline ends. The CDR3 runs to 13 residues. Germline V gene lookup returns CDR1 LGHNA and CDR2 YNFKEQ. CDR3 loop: CASSQDRGDEQYF. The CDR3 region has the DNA TGTGCCAGCAGCCAAGATAGGGGGGACGAGCAGTACTTC.

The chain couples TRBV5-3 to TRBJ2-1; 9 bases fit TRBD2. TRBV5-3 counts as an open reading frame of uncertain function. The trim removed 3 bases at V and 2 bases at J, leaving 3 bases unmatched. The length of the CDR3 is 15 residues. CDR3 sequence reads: CARSSSGRTYNEQFF. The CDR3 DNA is TGTGCCAGAAGCTCCAGCGGGAGGACCTACAATGAGCAGTTCTTC.

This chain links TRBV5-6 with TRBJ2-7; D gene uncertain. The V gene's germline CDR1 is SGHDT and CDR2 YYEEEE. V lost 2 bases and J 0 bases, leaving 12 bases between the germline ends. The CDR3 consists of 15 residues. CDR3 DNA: TGTGCCAGCAGCTTCCAACCAGGAGCCTCCTACGAGCAGTACTTC. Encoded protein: CASSFQPGASYEQYF.

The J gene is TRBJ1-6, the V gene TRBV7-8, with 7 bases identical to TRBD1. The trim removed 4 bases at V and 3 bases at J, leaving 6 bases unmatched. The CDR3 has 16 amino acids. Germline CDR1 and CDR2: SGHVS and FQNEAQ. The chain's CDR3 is CASSSITGDYNSPLHF. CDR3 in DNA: TGTGCCAGCAGCTCGATTACAGGGGACTATAATTCACCCCTCCACTTT. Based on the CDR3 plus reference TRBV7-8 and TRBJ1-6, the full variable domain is GAGVSQSPRYKVAKRGQDVALRCDPISGHVSLFWYQQALGQGPEFLTYFQNEAQLDKSGLPSDRFFAERPEGSVSTLKIQRTQQEDSAVYLCASSSITGDYNSPLHFGNGTRLTVT.

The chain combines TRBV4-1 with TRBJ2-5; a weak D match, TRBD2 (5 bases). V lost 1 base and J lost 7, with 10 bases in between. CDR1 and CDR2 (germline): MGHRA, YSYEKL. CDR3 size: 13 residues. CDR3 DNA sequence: TGCGCCAGCAGCCAAGTATTCGGAGGGACCCAGTACTTC. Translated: CASSQVFGGTQYF.

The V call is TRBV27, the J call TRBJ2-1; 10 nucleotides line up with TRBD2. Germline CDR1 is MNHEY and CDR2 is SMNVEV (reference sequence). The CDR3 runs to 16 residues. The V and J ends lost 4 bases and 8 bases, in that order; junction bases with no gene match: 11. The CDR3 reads CASSYSGGQVIDEQFF. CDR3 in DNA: TGTGCCAGCAGTTATAGCGGGGGGCAAGTGATCGATGAGCAGTTCTTC.

The CDR3 reads CASSSSGGGPYEQYF. The DNA of the CDR3 is TGTGCCAGCAGTTCCAGTGGGGGGGGCCCCTACGAGCAGTACTTC. The chain joins TRBV27 to TRBJ2-7; D perhaps matches TRBD2 (7 bases). Germline lookup yields CDR1 MNHEY and CDR2 SMNVEV (reference sequence). This CDR3 contains 15 residues. Trimming took 4 bases from V and 2 from J, leaving 15 bases between them.